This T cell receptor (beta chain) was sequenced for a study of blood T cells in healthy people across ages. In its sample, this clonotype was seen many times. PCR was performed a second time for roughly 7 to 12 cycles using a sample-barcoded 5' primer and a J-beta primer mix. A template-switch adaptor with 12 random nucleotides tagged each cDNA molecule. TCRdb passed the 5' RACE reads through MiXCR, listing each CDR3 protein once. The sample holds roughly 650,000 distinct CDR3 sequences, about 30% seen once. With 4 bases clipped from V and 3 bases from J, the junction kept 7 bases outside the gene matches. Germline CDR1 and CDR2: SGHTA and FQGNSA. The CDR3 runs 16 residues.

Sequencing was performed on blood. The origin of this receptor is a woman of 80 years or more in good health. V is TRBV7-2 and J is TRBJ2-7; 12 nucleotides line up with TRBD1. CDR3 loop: CASSWGGTGGSYEQYF. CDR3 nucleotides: TGTGCCAGCAGCTGGGGGGGGACAGGGGGCAGCTACGAGCAGTACTTC.